The rows below give T cell receptor beta chains drawn from one sample of a study of CD8 T cells in ankylosing spondylitis. In TCRdb, the 5' RACE reads were re-called with MiXCR into one record per CDR3 protein. Of 200,000 to 300,000 distinct CDR3 sequences in the sample, about 10% were seen once. The source material was blood, either unsorted or a sorted T cell fraction (not recorded which). The receptors derive from a male donor with ankylosing spondylitis or in good health (not recorded which). CDR3s include the opening cysteine and the closing phenylalanine or tryptophan. Fields, in order: J gene, D gene, clone size, V gene, CDR3 protein, CDR3 DNA. D genes are given only for firm matches. Clone size is given for some rows only: seen once, a few or many times, or a class if the clone is expanded.

TRBJ2-2 . many TRBV5-1 CATSRTENTGELFF TGCGCTACCAGCCGTACTGAGAACACCGGGGAGCTGTTTTTT
TRBJ2-7 . . TRBV7-9 CASSERRPPREQYF TGTGCCAGCAGCGAAAGGCGGCCCCCTAGAGAGCAGTACTTC
TRBJ1-1 . many TRBV7-3 CASSKLRRRNTEAFF TGTGCCAGCAGCAAACTACGACGGAGGAACACTGAAGCTTTCTTT
TRBJ2-3 TRBD2 many TRBV7-8 CASSFPSGSQTDTQYF TGTGCCAGCAGCTTTCCGAGCGGGAGCCAGACAGATACGCAGTATTTT
TRBJ2-7 . few TRBV3-1 CASSQDVAVYEQYF TGTGCCAGCAGCCAAGATGTTGCCGTTTATGAGCAGTACTTC
TRBJ1-1 . . TRBV12-3/TRBV12-4 CASSWGYEAFF TGTGCCAGCAGTTGGGGGTATGAAGCTTTCTTT
TRBJ2-7 . many TRBV29-1 CSVEARDSYEQYF TGCAGCGTAGAAGCCAGGGACTCCTACGAGCAGTACTTC
TRBJ2-7 . . TRBV30 CAWSVYTGPSYEQYF TGTGCCTGGAGTGTATATACGGGACCTTCCTACGAGCAGTACTTC
TRBJ1-5 . many TRBV12-3/TRBV12-4 CASLSLGGRGTYSNQPQHF TGTGCCAGCTTATCCTTGGGGGGAAGGGGCACCTATAGCAATCAGCCCCAGCATTTT
TRBJ2-2 TRBD1 many TRBV5-6 CASSMTGYLSNTGELFF TGTGCCAGCAGCATGACAGGGTATTTATCGAACACCGGGGAGCTGTTTTTT
TRBJ1-1 TRBD1 many TRBV20-1 CSARVPGQGNTEAFF TGCAGTGCGAGGGTCCCGGGACAGGGGAACACTGAAGCTTTCTTT
TRBJ2-3 . many TRBV7-6 CASSLIRPDTQYF TGTGCCAGCAGCTTAATTCGCCCAGATACGCAGTATTTT
TRBJ2-7 . many TRBV9 CASSVGPLGSYEQYF TGTGCCAGCAGCGTAGGACCCCTGGGCTCCTACGAGCAGTACTTC
TRBJ2-7 TRBD2 . TRBV2 CASGGSHEQYF TGTGCCAGCGGCGGGAGCCACGAGCAGTACTTC
TRBJ1-2 TRBD1 many TRBV12-3/TRBV12-4 CASSSPQGNGYTF TGTGCCAGCAGTTCACCACAGGGGAATGGCTACACCTTC
TRBJ2-7 . many TRBV5-6 CASGSRTFVSEQYF TGTGCCAGCGGATCCAGGACCTTTGTCAGCGAGCAGTACTTC
TRBJ1-1 . many TRBV3-1 CASSQEDQMPEAFF TGTGCCAGCAGCCAAGAGGACCAGATGCCTGAAGCTTTCTTT